This T cell receptor beta chain was identified in a study of T cell changes during pregnancy in multiple sclerosis. The CDR3 extends over 17 amino acids. CDR1 and CDR2 from the germline V gene are KGHSH and LQKENI. V was clipped by 3 bases and J by 4 bases, with 21 bases between them. Profiled with immunoSEQ multiplex PCR; TCRdb holds only in-frame clones, not every one. The sample has about 40,000 clones, about 90% seen once. The sample was CD4+ T cells from peripheral blood mononuclear cells, taken before pregnancy. The V call is TRBV18, the J call TRBJ1-2; tentative D call: TRBD1 (6 bases). This receptor was taken from a female donor with multiple sclerosis, enrolled in a pregnancy study. Here the CDR3 DNA reads TGTGCCAGCTCACCTATCCCCCCCACACAGGGCAGCTATGGCTACACCTTC. Translated, it gives CASSPIPPTQGSYGYTF.